The clone carrying this T cell receptor beta chain showed up many times. No antigen is known for it. The entry originates in a study of breast tumors, draining lymph nodes, adjacent tissues. Axillary draining lymph nodes of breast cancer patients supplied the node samples. V lost 6 bases and J lost 6, with 12 bases in between. This CDR3 contains 13 residues. Germline V gives CDR1 SGHVS, CDR2 FQNEAQ. TCRdb analysed the multiplex PCR reads with MiXCR anew, one entry per CDR3 protein. The table lists about 94,000 distinct CDR3 sequences, about 27% of them singletons. Whole-study findings and limits: Compared with basal-like, luminal-like tumors shared significantly more repertoire with nontumor tissue.

The chain has TRBV7-8 and TRBJ2-1; no reliable D call. The material sequenced was axillary lymph node tissue. The receptor was derived from a female donor with breast cancer. Some clones in this sample may be carry-over from other donors' samples. The CDR3 here is CASSSPASNEQFF. For the CDR3, the DNA is TGTGCCAGCAGTAGTCCGGCCTCCAATGAGCAGTTCTTC.